This T cell receptor beta chain was profiled in a study of breast tumors, draining lymph nodes, adjacent tissues. Samples came from axillary lymph nodes draining the breast cancer. In the case of this clonotype: Its antigen is not known. One end of the junction does not line up with germline, which may come from a read error.

The CDR3 runs to 12 residues. CDR1 is MNHNY, CDR2 SVGAGI, per germline (reference sequence). Study outcomes and limitations: Tumor repertoires ranked between lymph nodes and nontumor tissue in diversity, with V and J gene preferences.

A single record per CDR3 protein comes from TCRdb applying MiXCR to the multiplex PCR reads. The sample comprises about 200,000 distinct CDR3 sequences, approximately 30% of which are singletons, and over 4% rests with the top ten. Sequenced material: axillary lymph node tissue. This chain uses TRBV6-6 with TRBJ1-4; D unclear. The clonotype was recovered from a female donor with breast cancer. Some clones in this sample may be carry-over from other donors' samples. As DNA, the CDR3 is TGTGCCAGCAGTTGGACTAATGGAAAACCGTTTTTT. Encoded protein: CASSWTNGKPFF.